This T cell receptor beta chain is drawn from a study of graft-versus-host responses after intestinal transplantation. This clone was counted between two and nine times. No antigen is known for it. TCRdb's copy holds only in-frame clones and misses some; the assay was immunoSEQ multiplex PCR. The sample contains roughly 120,000 clones, around nine tenths of which appear only once. Trimming removed 1 base from V and 2 bases from J, with 3 bases in between. The germline gives CDR1 SGHRS, CDR2 YFSETQ. The CDR3 is 13 residues long. The specimen comprised unstimulated CD4+ T cells sorted from spleen or lymph node cells, sampled before transplant. The TCR originated in a human donor who was the organ donor for an intestinal transplant. V usage is TRBV5-1 and J usage is TRBJ2-2; D gene unclear. CDR3 region: CASSLTNTGELFF. The CDR3, as DNA: TGCGCCAGCAGCTTGACTAACACCGGGGAGCTGTTTTTT.